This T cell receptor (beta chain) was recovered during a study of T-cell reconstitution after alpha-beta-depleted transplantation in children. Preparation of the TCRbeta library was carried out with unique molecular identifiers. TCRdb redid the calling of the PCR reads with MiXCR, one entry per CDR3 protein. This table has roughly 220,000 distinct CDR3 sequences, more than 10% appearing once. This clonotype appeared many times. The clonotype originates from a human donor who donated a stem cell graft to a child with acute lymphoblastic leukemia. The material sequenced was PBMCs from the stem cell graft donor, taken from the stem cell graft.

As DNA, the CDR3 is TGCAGCGTTGAAGTCCGAGACCAAAGGACAGGCTGGGCCTACAATGAGCAGTTCTTC. It encodes CSVEVRDQRTGWAYNEQFF. This chain connects TRBV29-1 to TRBJ2-1; 7 bases line up with TRBD1. Per the germline V gene, CDR1 is SQVTM and CDR2 is ANQGSEA. After removal of 1 base from V and 2 bases from J, the junction contained 17 bases not matched to a gene. The CDR3 loop spans 19 amino acids.